These 8 T cell receptor beta chains share one sample of origin, sequenced in a study of breast tumors, draining lymph nodes, adjacent tissues. The lymph nodes were axillary draining lymph nodes from breast cancer patients. Each CDR3 protein is one row after TCRdb ran MiXCR on the multiplex PCR reads. The data show 200,000 to 250,000 distinct CDR3 sequences, with 32% seen just once and over 1.1% held by the top ten. The sequencing input was axillary lymph node tissue. The receptors originated from a female donor with breast cancer. Some clones in this sample may be carry-over from other donors' samples.

Points on this clonotype: A single base separates this from a much larger clone, so it may be a read error. This chain uses TRBV20-1 with TRBJ2-7; 15 bases line up with TRBD2. V dropped 6 bases and J dropped 6; count of bases not matched to a gene: 9. This CDR3 is 15 amino acids long. Germline V gene sequence: CDR1 DFQATT, CDR2 SNEGSKA (reference sequence). CDR3 sequence reads: CSATGTSGRTGEQYF. The CDR3 region has the DNA TGCAGTGCGACCGGGACTAGCGGGAGGACGGGCGAGCAGTACTTC.

In its sample, this clonotype was seen many times. The gene calls are TRBV20-1 and TRBJ2-7; D remains ambiguous. Trimming took 3 bases from V and 7 from J, leaving 19 bases between them. The CDR3 covers 14 residues. Germline CDR1 DFQATT, CDR2 SNEGSKA (reference sequence). As DNA, the CDR3 is TGCAGTGCTAGTCACCCAGACCATACGAGGGAGCAGTACTTC. Protein sequence: CSASHPDHTREQYF.

This clonotype was found many times. The V gene is TRBV11-3, the J gene TRBJ2-4; 9 bases align to TRBD1. The V gene end was trimmed by 5 bases and the J gene end by 6 bases; junction bases not matched to a gene: 2. CDR3 size: 13 residues. Germline V gene data show CDR1 as SGHNT and CDR2 as YENEEA. The CDR3 DNA follows: TGTGCCAGCAGCCGGGACAGGGTAAACATTCAGTACTTC. It encodes CASSRDRVNIQYF.

In its sample, this clonotype was seen many times. The chain uses TRBV20-1 and TRBJ1-2; no reliable D call. Germline lookup yields CDR1 DFQATT and CDR2 SNEGSKA (reference sequence). The V gene lost 3 bases and the J gene lost 3 bases, with 11 bases spanning the gap. CDR3 length equals 13 residues. The chain's CDR3 is CSARNTVDYGYTF. In DNA, the CDR3 is TGCAGTGCTAGGAACACCGTCGACTATGGCTACACCTTC.

In DNA, the CDR3 is TGTGCCAGCAGCCGCCTGACAGGGTCCGGACAGCCCCAGCATTTT. Translating gives CASSRLTGSGQPQHF. This chain joins TRBV5-8 and TRBJ1-5; 7 bases map to TRBD1. This CDR3 contains 15 residues. Germline V gives CDR1 SGHTS, CDR2 YDEGEE. J lost 7 bases, V lost 4 bases, and 11 bases had no gene match.

This chain connects TRBV9 to TRBJ1-6, with D perhaps TRBD1 (6 bases). CDR3 length equals 14 residues. CDR1 and CDR2 from the germline V gene are SGDLS and YYNGEE. V dropped 0 bases and J dropped 9 bases, with 10 bases sitting between them. DNA for the CDR3: TGTGCCAGCAGCGTAGCTAGGGGGATTTCACCCCTCCACTTT. Translating it yields CASSVARGISPLHF. Looking up the rest from reference TRBV9 and TRBJ1-6 gives the full variable domain: DSGVTQTPKHLITATGQRVTLRCSPRSGDLSVYWYQQSLDQGLQFLIQYYNGEERAKGNILERFSAQQFPDLHSELNLSSLELGDSALYFCASSVARGISPLHFGNGTRLTVT.

Worth noting for this clonotype: A read error is possible here, since a much larger clone lies one base away. J is TRBJ2-1 and V is TRBV20-1; 13 nucleotides align to TRBD2. CDR3 length equals 18 residues. CDR1 and CDR2 from the germline V gene are DFQATT and SNEGSKA (reference sequence). V gave up 5 bases and J gave up 4 bases; unmatched junction bases: 14. CDR3: CSALAGLAGARDYNEQFF. The CDR3 bases are TGCAGTGCTCTTGCCGGACTAGCGGGAGCGCGGGATTACAATGAGCAGTTCTTC.

Points on this clonotype: A read error is likely, as this CDR3 ends without the conserved phenylalanine or tryptophan. The rearrangement uses TRBV28 and TRBJ1-5; no definite D call. In germline, CDR1 is MDHEN, CDR2 SYDVKM. The V and J ends lost 2 bases and 3 bases respectively, with 5 bases between them. The CDR3 is made up of 13 amino acids. CDR3 sequence reads: CASSLQSNQPQHS. DNA for the CDR3: TGTGCCAGCAGTTTACAGTCCAATCAGCCCCAGCATTCT.